The clone carrying this TCR beta chain was recorded once. This entry comes from a study of OX40 agonist ivuxolimab in advanced cancers. Overall study context: The dose of intravenous ivuxolimab that patients received every 2 weeks ranged from 0.01 to 10 mg/kg.

The CDR3 runs to 14 residues. Only in-frame clones appear in the TCRdb table, and some are missing; sequencing was by immunoSEQ multiplex PCR. The sample lists roughly 72,000 clones, roughly nine tenths seen once, with roughly 10% in the top ten. This chain connects TRBV21-1 to TRBJ1-5; the tabulated D call, TRBD1, remains unverified against the DNA. TRBV21-1 constitutes a pseudogene. The clonotype was recovered from an adult with an advanced solid tumor such as melanoma, head and neck, liver or kidney cancer. Sequencing used CD4+ or CD8+ T cells sorted from blood, obtained in a trial of the OX40 agonist ivuxolimab. The CDR3 DNA reads TGTGCCAGCAGCAGACACAGGGGGGGACAGCCCCAGCATTTT. It encodes CASSRHRGGQPQHF.